The 24 T cell receptor beta chains below were found in one sample sequenced in a study of cytomegalovirus exposure and HLA in healthy donors. Both 60 Vbeta primers and 13 Jbeta primers went into the PCR. Assay used: immunoSEQ multiplex PCR; TCRdb lists only in-frame clones, some missing. Seen here are about 170,000 clones, around 80% observed once, and the top ten hold 4.5%. The material sequenced was PBMCs. The receptors stem from a woman aged 50 to 60 in good health and CMV-seropositive.

This clone appeared once. V and J are TRBV6-5 and TRBJ1-2, with TRBD1 identical over 7 bases. J gave up 2 bases and V 2 bases, and 5 bases lay outside the gene matches. The CDR3 extends over 15 amino acids. Germline assignment: CDR1 MNHEY and CDR2 SVGAGI. CDR3 protein: CASSYVTTGNYGYTF. For the CDR3, the DNA is TGTGCCAGCAGTTACGTCACGACAGGGAACTATGGCTACACCTTC.

The chain has TRBV21-1 and TRBJ2-4; the listed D gene, TRBD2, was not tested against the DNA. TRBV21-1 is deemed a pseudogene. The CDR3 contains 18 residues. The CDR3 region is CASSKAWKRGASRDIQYF. CDR3 nucleotide sequence: TGTGCCAGCAGCAAAGCCTGGAAGCGGGGGGCCTCAAGGGACATTCAGTACTTC.

The table lists this clone with a count of one. This chain uses TRBV10-1 with TRBJ2-5, with TRBD2 matching 8 bases. The last part of the DNA fits TRBJ2-7 better; the J call may be wrong. The CDR3 is made up of 16 amino acids. CDR1 is WNHNN, CDR2 SYGVQD, per germline (reference sequence). The CDR3 loop reads CASSGGVASGFHEQYF. CDR3 DNA sequence: TGCGCCAGCAGTGGCGGAGTGGCTAGCGGGTTCCACGAGCAGTACTTC.

The rearrangement uses TRBV29-1 and TRBJ1-1, with 9 bases identical to TRBD1. CDR1 is SQVTM and CDR2 is ANQGSEA in the germline V gene. V was clipped by 3 bases and J by 1 base; unmatched bases: 3. CDR3 length: 14 amino acids. The CDR3 nucleotides are TGCAGCGTTGACTCACAGGGGGCGAACACTGAAGCTTTCTTT. It yields the protein CSVDSQGANTEAFF.

This clone came up once. The chain combines TRBV10-3 with TRBJ1-4, with D possibly being TRBD1 (6 bases). Trimming took 6 bases from V and 4 from J, leaving 15 bases between them. The CDR3 runs to 15 residues. Germline CDR1 and CDR2: ENHRY and SYGVKD. CDR3 amino acids: CAISPDKGHNEKLFF. Here the CDR3 DNA reads TGTGCCATCAGCCCAGACAAGGGACATAATGAAAAACTGTTTTTT.

This clone appeared a few times. The V call is TRBV19, the J call TRBJ2-2; 7 nucleotides match TRBD1. The CDR3 loop spans 15 amino acids. Trimming cost V 6 bases and J 1 base; bases outside gene matches: 5. CDR1 is LNHDA, CDR2 SQIVND, per germline (reference sequence). The CDR3 DNA sequence: TGTGCCAGTAGCTCGAGACAGGGGAACACCGGGGAGCTGTTTTTT. This translates into CASSSRQGNTGELFF.

This chain uses TRBV7-2 with TRBJ2-1; 12 nucleotides match TRBD2. The germline V gene encodes CDR1 SGHTA and CDR2 FQGNSA. The CDR3 contains 15 residues. J was trimmed by 8 bases and V by 4 bases; bases with no gene match: 6. Written as DNA, the CDR3 is TGTGCCAGCAGCTCACTAGCGGGAGGATTTGATGAGCAGTTCTTC. Its translation is CASSSLAGGFDEQFF. Full variable domain (rest looked up from reference TRBV7-2 and TRBJ2-1): GAGVSQSPSNKVTEKGKDVELRCDPISGHTALYWYRQSLGQGLEFLIYFQGNSAPDKSGLPSDRFSAERTGGSVSTLTIQRTQQEDSAVYLCASSSLAGGFDEQFFGPGTRLTVL.

V gene TRBV10-3 combines with J gene TRBJ2-7, with a possible D match to TRBD2 (5 bases). The V gene's germline CDR1 is ENHRY and CDR2 SYGVKD. CDR3 length: 13 amino acids. Trimming cost V 3 bases and J 6 bases, with 12 bases left between them. The CDR3 region has the DNA TGTGCCATCAGTGAACTGCTAGAGGGCGAGCAGTACTTC. Translating it yields CAISELLEGEQYF.

The V gene is TRBV28, the J gene TRBJ2-1; D is ambiguous. The germline gives CDR1 MDHEN, CDR2 SYDVKM. The CDR3 totals 13 residues. V was trimmed by 6 bases and J by 4 bases, leaving 10 bases between them. CDR3 DNA: TGTGCCAGCAGGAAGACTGGGTACAATGAGCAGTTCTTC. It translates to CASRKTGYNEQFF.

The chain uses TRBV4-3 and TRBJ2-7, with D possibly TRBD2 on 6 matching bases. The V gene's germline CDR1 is LGHNA and CDR2 YSLEER. Trimming shortened V by 0 bases and J by 2 bases, and 17 bases separated the two germline ends. The CDR3 length is 17 residues. CDR3: CASSQDSSGTSAYEQYF. The CDR3 DNA is TGCGCCAGCAGCCAAGATTCTAGTGGGACTTCGGCCTACGAGCAGTACTTC.

The gene calls are TRBV5-1 and TRBJ2-5; 9 bases match TRBD1. CDR1 and CDR2 from the germline V gene are SGHRS and YFSETQ. The CDR3 sequence is 15 residues long. The junction had 10 bases not matched to a gene; V was cut back by 6 bases and J by 4 bases. The CDR3, as DNA: TGCGCCAGCACCGGACAGGGGTACCTTGGAGAGACCCAGTACTTC. It yields the protein CASTGQGYLGETQYF.

The chain employs TRBV7-9 and TRBJ2-1; TRBD1 matches 7 bases. This CDR3 comprises 16 residues. Germline V CDR1 and CDR2: SEHNR, FQNEAQ (reference sequence). Unmatched junction bases numbered 4, after V lost 2 bases and J lost 0 bases. The CDR3 reads CASSLSTGSSYNEQFF. Written as DNA, the CDR3 is TGTGCCAGCAGCTTATCGACAGGGAGCTCCTACAATGAGCAGTTCTTC.

The chain employs TRBV6-1 and TRBJ2-5; tentative D call: TRBD2 (6 bases). Looked up from germline, CDR1 is MNHNS and CDR2 is SASEGT. CDR3 length: 17 residues. V was pared by 1 base and J by 4 bases, with 19 bases between. The DNA for the CDR3 is TGTGCCAGCAGTGAAGTCATGGGACGGACCGGGGGAGAGACCCAGTACTTC. It yields the protein CASSEVMGRTGGETQYF.

The sample holds one count of this clone. The chain links TRBV7-8 to TRBJ2-1; 13 positions agree with TRBD2. The CDR3 is 17 residues long. V was clipped by 2 bases and J by 9 bases; unmatched bases: 10. Germline values: CDR1 SGHVS, CDR2 FQNEAQ. CDR3 DNA: TGTGCCAGCAGCTTACTGGTTGGGACTAGCGGGATCGTTGAGCAGTTCTTC. It translates to CASSLLVGTSGIVEQFF.

The genes are TRBV19 and TRBJ1-1; 7 nucleotides align to TRBD1. Germline V gives CDR1 LNHDA, CDR2 SQIVND (reference sequence). The CDR3 loop spans 13 amino acids. The V gene end was trimmed by 6 bases and the J gene end by 4 bases; junction bases not matched to a gene: 5. CDR3 sequence reads: CASRKQGTTEAFF. The DNA of the CDR3 is TGTGCCAGTAGGAAACAGGGGACCACTGAAGCTTTCTTT.

The V call is TRBV2, the J call TRBJ1-1; weak D call: TRBD1 (6 bases). From germline, CDR1 is SNHLY and CDR2 FYNNEI. V dropped 7 bases and J dropped 1 base, with 13 bases sitting between them. This CDR3 spans 14 amino acids. The CDR3 protein is CASTPGRGNTEAFF. DNA for the CDR3: TGTGCCAGCACCCCCGGCAGGGGGAACACTGAAGCTTTCTTT.

The rearrangement uses TRBV5-1 and TRBJ2-3; 7 bases are shared with TRBD2. The CDR3 sequence is 16 residues long. V shed 4 bases, J shed 2 bases, and the junction held 10 bases outside the gene matches. Germline CDR1 is SGHRS and CDR2 is YFSETQ. CDR3 nucleotide sequence: TGCGCCAGCAGCCTGGCTCTAGCGGAGACCACAGATACGCAGTATTTT. This encodes CASSLALAETTDTQYF.

The chain combines TRBV6-5 with TRBJ1-6; TRBD1 aligns across 9 bases. Germline CDR1 reads MNHEY; CDR2 reads SVGAGI. Trimming at V came to 6 bases and at J to 10 bases, leaving 10 bases not matched to a gene. This CDR3 region has 15 residues. The chain's CDR3 is CASSSTGQGRSPLHF. The DNA for the CDR3 is TGTGCCAGCAGCTCCACGGGACAGGGTCGGTCACCCCTCCACTTT.

The genes are TRBV7-3 and TRBJ2-3; D is possibly TRBD2 (5 bases). Germline V CDR1 and CDR2: SGHTA, FQGTGA. Trimming pared 6 bases from V and 6 bases from J, leaving 16 bases between. The CDR3 totals 14 residues. CDR3 DNA sequence: TGTGCCAGCAGTCTGGGGAGTGTCCAGGATACGCAGTATTTT. Amino acid sequence: CASSLGSVQDTQYF.

This clone was counted a few times. This sequence joins TRBV27 and TRBJ1-2; 9 nucleotides agree with TRBD1. CDR3 length: 15 residues. V lost 0 bases, J lost 2 bases, and 1 base stayed unmatched. The germline gives CDR1 MNHEY, CDR2 SMNVEV (reference sequence). This CDR3 reads CASSLSGTGNYGYTF. The CDR3 DNA follows: TGTGCCAGCAGTTTATCAGGGACAGGGAACTATGGCTACACCTTC.

The V call is TRBV27, the J call TRBJ2-7; 12 nucleotides agree with TRBD2. Per the germline V gene, CDR1 is MNHEY and CDR2 is SMNVEV (reference sequence). The CDR3 loop spans 17 amino acids. V lost 6 bases, J lost 7 bases, and 16 bases stayed unmatched. The CDR3 DNA is TGTGCCAGCAGCTTCCGCGCCCTAGCGGGAGGGCCGGGTGAGCAGTACTTC. It is translated as CASSFRALAGGPGEQYF.

The V gene is TRBV2, the J gene TRBJ1-5, with 11 nucleotides matching TRBD1. This CDR3 has 14 amino acids. The V segment lost 7 bases and the J segment 7 bases; nucleotides outside the gene matches: 6. Germline V gene sequence: CDR1 SNHLY, CDR2 FYNNEI. This chain's CDR3 is CASNGQGAWQPQHF. CDR3 DNA sequence: TGTGCCAGCAACGGACAGGGGGCATGGCAGCCCCAGCATTTT.

This clone has only one observation. The chain combines TRBV10-3 with TRBJ1-2, with 7 bases aligning to TRBD1. Germline CDR1 and CDR2: ENHRY and SYGVKD. The CDR3 sequence is 11 residues long. The CDR3 DNA reads as TGTGCATCTGGCAGGGGGTATGGCTACACCTTC. Encoded protein: CASGRGYGYTF.

The chain recombines TRBV5-4 with TRBJ1-4, with 8 bases lining up with TRBD1. The V gene's germline CDR1 is SGHNT and CDR2 YYREEE (reference sequence). Germline trimming cut 4 bases from V and 7 bases from J; bases unmatched to any gene: 6. The CDR3 is 14 residues long. The DNA for the CDR3 is TGTGCCAGCAGCCGTGCCACAGGGGGTGAAAAACTGTTTTTT. As protein: CASSRATGGEKLFF.